Listed here are 28 T cell receptor beta chains from one sample, sequenced in a study of beta chain features in type 1 diabetes. General observations from the study: Type 1 diabetes patients had TCRB CDR3s that were shorter (moderately but significantly so) in all four CD4+ subsets.

These receptors' targets are unknown. The authors reverse transcribed all of the isolated RNA, so sequencing captured expressed TCRB transcripts. TCRdb's table, derived via immunoSEQ multiplex PCR, lists solely in-frame clones and lacks some. The repertoire holds about 660,000 clones, about 14% seen once, with 0.035% to 0.045% in the top ten. Material for sequencing was naive CD4+ T cells from blood. The receptors were sampled from a young man with type 1 diabetes.

This clone has more than one count but fewer than ten. The chain has TRBV5-1 and TRBJ1-2; no firm D call. Trimming took 0 bases from V and 7 from J, leaving 7 bases between them. Per germline, CDR1 SGHRS and CDR2 YFSETQ. The CDR3 is made up of 12 amino acids. CDR3 nucleotides: TGCGCCAGCAGCTTGGAGGGCGGTGGCTACACCTTC. It encodes CASSLEGGGYTF. The complete variable domain, with remaining parts taken from reference TRBV5-1 and TRBJ1-2, reads KAGVTQTPRYLIKTRGQQVTLSCSPISGHRSVSWYQQTPGQGLQFLFEYFSETQRNKGNFPGRFSGRQFSNSRSEMNVSTLELGDSALYLCASSLEGGGYTFGSGTRLTVV.

In nucleotides, the CDR3 is TGTGCCAGCAGTTTATTGGTGCCCGGGGAGCTGTTTTTT. Protein sequence: CASSLLVPGELFF. The chain couples TRBV27 to TRBJ2-2; D call uncertain. Germline V gene sequence: CDR1 MNHEY, CDR2 SMNVEV (reference sequence). This CDR3 has 13 residues. V was cut by 1 base and J by 6 bases, with 6 bases left in between.

The chain couples TRBV5-6 to TRBJ2-3; the D gene is possibly TRBD1 (6 bases). Trimming took 0 bases from V and 2 from J, leaving 13 bases between them. Germline V gene sequence: CDR1 SGHDT, CDR2 YYEEEE. CDR3 size: 16 residues. The CDR3 loop reads CASSLDTGSDTDTQYF. Here the CDR3 DNA reads TGTGCCAGCAGCTTGGACACAGGGTCCGACACAGATACGCAGTATTTT.

The V gene is TRBV30, the J gene TRBJ1-6, with D possibly TRBD1 on 6 matching bases. Germline-derived CDR1 and CDR2 are GTSNPN and SVGIG (reference sequence). The V end lost 0 bases, the J end lost 9 bases, and 15 bases lay between the germline ends. This CDR3 region has 15 residues. The CDR3 spells CAWSVQGGGISPLHF. CDR3 DNA sequence: TGTGCCTGGAGTGTACAAGGGGGTGGGATTTCACCCCTCCACTTT.

This clone was counted between two and nine times. V and J are TRBV7-9 and TRBJ2-3; 8 bases align to TRBD2. V lost 2 bases and J lost 3; bases outside the gene matches: 10. This CDR3 is 17 amino acids long. Per germline, CDR1 SEHNR and CDR2 FQNEAQ (reference sequence). The CDR3 DNA reads as TGTGCCAGCAGCTTACCCGTTGCGGGGGGCTCGACAGATACGCAGTATTTT. This codes for CASSLPVAGGSTDTQYF.

V is TRBV5-1 and J is TRBJ2-7, with 10 bases aligning to TRBD1. The ends lost 1 base at V and 7 bases at J; junction bases unmatched: 5. Germline assignment: CDR1 SGHRS and CDR2 YFSETQ. The CDR3 has 14 residues. The chain's CDR3 is CASSLRDRGREQYF. CDR3 DNA sequence: TGCGCCAGCAGCTTGCGGGACAGGGGCCGGGAGCAGTACTTC.

The genes are TRBV18 and TRBJ1-2; 8 bases fit TRBD1. CDR3 length equals 14 residues. The V gene's germline CDR1 is KGHSH and CDR2 LQKENI. V shed 2 bases, J shed 4 bases, and the junction held 3 bases outside the gene matches. The CDR3 is CASSPGQGPYGYTF. CDR3 DNA: TGTGCCAGCTCACCAGGACAGGGTCCCTATGGCTACACCTTC.

The V and J genes are TRBV7-2 and TRBJ2-7, with a tentative D call TRBD2 (5 bases). Germline V gene data show CDR1 as SGHTA and CDR2 as FQGNSA. This CDR3 is built from 18 residues. V was cut by 5 bases and J by 0 bases, with 23 bases left in between. CDR3 nucleotides: TGTGCCAGCAGCCGTCCCTGGGCGGGCTCCCGAAGCTCCTACGAGCAGTACTTC. Amino acid sequence: CASSRPWAGSRSSYEQYF.

The chain joins TRBV2 to TRBJ2-1; 12 positions agree with TRBD2. Germline lookup yields CDR1 SNHLY and CDR2 FYNNEI. The CDR3 covers 18 residues. The ends lost 7 bases at V and 4 bases at J; junction bases unmatched: 14. CDR3 in DNA: TGTGCCAGCATGTTCCTGACTAGCGGGGGCCCCGGATACAATGAGCAGTTCTTC. This encodes CASMFLTSGGPGYNEQFF.

The CDR3 loop reads CASSLSSLTTGANVLTF. The CDR3 DNA follows: TGTGCCAGCAGTTTATCGAGTTTGACTACTGGGGCCAACGTCCTGACTTTC. V usage is TRBV27 and J usage is TRBJ2-6; D possibly corresponds to TRBD2 (5 bases). Germline CDR1 and CDR2: MNHEY and SMNVEV (reference sequence). There are 17 residues in the CDR3. V dropped 0 bases and J dropped 2 bases, with 11 bases sitting between them.

The CDR3 spells CASSGLTRETQYF. The CDR3 DNA sequence: TGTGCCAGCAGTGGACTGACGAGGGAGACCCAGTACTTC. The chain is built from TRBV2 and TRBJ2-5; D not resolved. Germline V gene lookup returns CDR1 SNHLY and CDR2 FYNNEI. The CDR3 is made up of 13 amino acids. V lost 4 bases to trimming and J lost 5 bases, with 11 bases between them.

The gene calls are TRBV7-2 and TRBJ2-7; the D call may be TRBD1 or TRBD2 (7 bases each). This CDR3 has 15 amino acids. The V end lost 8 bases, the J end lost 4 bases, and 21 bases lay between the germline ends. Looked up from germline, CDR1 is SGHTA and CDR2 is FQGNSA. The CDR3 reads CASRKGAGEGYEQYF. CDR3 coding DNA: TGTGCCAGCCGGAAGGGGGCGGGAGAGGGATACGAGCAGTACTTC.

The rearrangement joins TRBV28 to TRBJ1-1; 10 bases agree with TRBD1. The V and J ends lost 5 bases and 1 base, in that order; junction bases with no gene match: 7. The CDR3 has 16 residues. Germline V CDR1 and CDR2: MDHEN, SYDVKM. The CDR3: CASSVPGQGRNTEAFF. The CDR3 nucleotides read TGTGCCAGCAGTGTACCGGGACAGGGGCGGAACACTGAAGCTTTCTTT. The full variable domain, with the rest looked up from reference TRBV28 and TRBJ1-1, is DVKVTQSSRYLVKRTGEKVFLECVQDMDHENMFWYRQDPGLGLRLIYFSYDVKMKEKGDIPEGYSVSREKKERFSLILESASTNQTSMYLCASSVPGQGRNTEAFFGQGTRLTVV.

This rearrangement joins TRBV4-3 to TRBJ1-4; D is perhaps TRBD1 (6 bases). The length of the CDR3 is 16 residues. In germline, CDR1 is LGHNA, CDR2 YSLEER. V was trimmed by 4 bases and J by 5 bases, leaving 17 bases between them. The DNA of the CDR3 is TGCGCCAGCAGCCCGGGGGGAACAGGGCTAAATGAAAAACTGTTTTTT. It specifies CASSPGGTGLNEKLFF.

This clone has a handful of counts. The same CDR3 can be traced to other DNA sequences in this sample. V and J are TRBV9 and TRBJ2-4; D may match TRBD1 or TRBD2 (6 bases each). This CDR3 has 15 residues. Germline lookup yields CDR1 SGDLS and CDR2 YYNGEE. V was pared by 2 bases and J by 0 bases, with 9 bases between. CDR3 sequence (DNA): TGTGCCAGCAGCGTCGGGGGCCTAGCCAAAAACATTCAGTACTTC. Encoded protein: CASSVGGLAKNIQYF.

This clone was observed a handful of times. Here the CDR3 reads CASSLRDLNTGELFF. The CDR3 DNA reads TGCGCCAGCAGCTTGAGGGACTTGAACACCGGGGAGCTGTTTTTT. This chain joins TRBV5-1 and TRBJ2-2; D perhaps matches TRBD2 (6 bases). The germline V and J ends were trimmed by 1 base and 1 base, with 8 bases remaining between them. The CDR3 spans 15 residues. Germline V gene data show CDR1 as SGHRS and CDR2 as YFSETQ.

There are a few counts of this clone. The genes are TRBV29-1 and TRBJ2-3; possible D gene TRBD1, 6 bases. In germline, CDR1 is SQVTM, CDR2 ANQGSEA. This CDR3 spans 15 amino acids. CDR3 region: CSGQPHLGSTDTQYF. DNA for the CDR3: TGCAGTGGACAGCCGCATCTTGGGAGCACAGATACGCAGTATTTT.

The chain recombines TRBV6-5 with TRBJ2-7; D remains unclear. Trimming removed 2 bases at V and 9 bases at J, with 8 bases between. Per germline, CDR1 MNHEY and CDR2 SVGAGI. This CDR3 has 11 residues. In DNA, the CDR3 is TGTGCCAGCAGTTACGGCCTTGGGCAGTACTTC. Protein sequence: CASSYGLGQYF.

This clone was seen only a few times. This rearrangement joins TRBV7-2 to TRBJ1-1, with D unresolved. The CDR3 sequence is 14 residues long. Trimming left V 5 bases short and J 4 bases short, with 14 bases between. Per the germline V gene, CDR1 is SGHTA and CDR2 is FQGNSA. This CDR3 reads CASSPRGGLTEAFF. The CDR3 DNA reads as TGTGCCAGCAGCCCCCGTGGAGGGCTCACTGAAGCTTTCTTT.

This clone was picked up a small number of times. The V call is TRBV14, the J call TRBJ1-1; D perhaps matches TRBD1 (6 bases). With 4 bases removed from V and 1 base from J, the gap between germline ends came to 13 bases. The germline CDR1 and CDR2 sequences are SGHDN and FVKESK. This CDR3 is built from 15 residues. As DNA, the CDR3 is TGTGCCAGCAGCCCTGATGGCAGGGGGAACACTGAAGCTTTCTTT. This sequence encodes CASSPDGRGNTEAFF.

This clone has just a few counts. The chain has TRBV28 and TRBJ2-7; 10 nucleotides match TRBD1. CDR1 is MDHEN, CDR2 SYDVKM, per germline. The CDR3 runs to 15 residues. Unmatched junction bases numbered 7, after V lost 6 bases and J lost 2 bases. The chain's CDR3 is CASRITGTGAYEQYF. The CDR3, as DNA: TGTGCCAGCAGGATTACCGGGACAGGGGCCTACGAGCAGTACTTC.

This clone appeared a few times. The chain is built from TRBV5-1 and TRBJ2-5; a weak D match, TRBD2 (6 bases). The CDR3 is 15 residues long. Trimming shortened V by 4 bases and J by 1 base, and 14 bases separated the two germline ends. Germline V lookup: CDR1 SGHRS, CDR2 YFSETQ. The CDR3 bases are TGCGCCAGCAGCCCGGTCGGAGGGTCCCAAGAGACCCAGTACTTC. Its protein product is CASSPVGGSQETQYF.

For this clone: Additional DNA sequences in this sample encode the identical CDR3. The chain combines TRBV5-1 with TRBJ2-1; 9 nucleotides agree with TRBD1. Germline CDR1 is SGHRS and CDR2 is YFSETQ. V was pared by 2 bases and J by 7 bases, with 4 bases of the junction left unmatched. The CDR3 is 14 amino acids. CDR3 nucleotides: TGCGCCAGCAGCTTCGGACAGGGGTTGAATGAGCAGTTCTTC. This encodes CASSFGQGLNEQFF. The complete variable domain, with remaining parts taken from reference TRBV5-1 and TRBJ2-1, reads KAGVTQTPRYLIKTRGQQVTLSCSPISGHRSVSWYQQTPGQGLQFLFEYFSETQRNKGNFPGRFSGRQFSNSRSEMNVSTLELGDSALYLCASSFGQGLNEQFFGPGTRLTVL.

The V and J genes are TRBV7-2 and TRBJ2-1; a possible D gene is TRBD2 (6 bases). The CDR3 covers 18 residues. With 0 bases removed from V and 3 bases from J, the gap between germline ends came to 18 bases. CDR1 SGHTA and CDR2 FQGNSA come from the germline V gene. As DNA, the CDR3 is TGTGCCAGCAGCTTAGCGCTAAAGGGACTGACTCACTACAATGAGCAGTTCTTC. This codes for CASSLALKGLTHYNEQFF.

Here the CDR3 reads CASSPGQGYTEAFF. The CDR3 nucleotides read TGTGCCAGCAGCCCGGGACAGGGGTACACTGAAGCTTTCTTT. This sequence joins TRBV7-9 and TRBJ1-1; 10 nucleotides line up with TRBD1. The CDR3 is 14 amino acids. V lost 5 bases, J lost 3 bases, and 3 bases stayed unmatched. Germline V gene sequence: CDR1 SEHNR, CDR2 FQNEAQ (reference sequence).

The V call is TRBV6-5, the J call TRBJ1-2; no definite D call. V was shortened by 2 bases and J by 3 bases, with 13 bases between the two germline ends. The CDR3 sequence is 15 residues long. Germline V gives CDR1 MNHEY, CDR2 SVGAGI. CDR3 residues: CASSYTDVAHYGYTF. In DNA form, the CDR3 reads TGTGCCAGCAGTTACACGGACGTTGCCCACTATGGCTACACCTTC.

The count of this clone is one. V is TRBV7-8 and J is TRBJ2-3; D is unclear. V was clipped by 4 bases and J by 5 bases, with 16 bases between them. Germline V gene sequence: CDR1 SGHVS, CDR2 FQNEAQ. The CDR3 consists of 15 residues. CDR3 amino acids: CASSSPRLREDTQYF. Written as DNA, the CDR3 is TGTGCCAGCAGCTCCCCCCGGTTAAGGGAAGATACGCAGTATTTT.

The CDR3 sequence: CASSQESASPYGYTF. CDR3 coding DNA: TGTGCCAGCAGCCAAGAGTCAGCCAGCCCCTATGGCTACACCTTC. The chain employs TRBV4-2 and TRBJ1-2; no definite D call. The CDR3 extends over 15 amino acids. Germline V lookup: CDR1 LGHNA, CDR2 YNFKEQ. Trimming shortened V by 0 bases and J by 4 bases, and 12 bases separated the two germline ends.